Below, 10 T cell receptor beta chains from the same sample are listed, as sequenced in a study of early T cells in non-severe SARS-CoV-2 infection. TCRdb fed the 5' RACE reads into MiXCR, producing one record per CDR3 protein. The sample holds some 100,000 distinct CDR3 sequences, about 15% seen once. Sequenced input: whole blood. These TCRs come from an adult who was a healthcare worker with PCR-confirmed SARS-CoV-2 infection or an uninfected control (not recorded which).

This clonotype was seen only a few times. V gene TRBV24-1 combines with J gene TRBJ2-2, with D uncertain. The V end lost 9 bases, the J end lost 5 bases, and 18 bases lay between the germline ends. CDR3 length: 15 residues. Germline V CDR1 and CDR2: KGHDR, SFDVKD. In DNA, the CDR3 is TGTGCCACCGCCGGACCCTCCTTAGGGACCGGGGAGCTGTTTTTT. Residues: CATAGPSLGTGELFF.

This clonotype was counted a few times. The rearrangement uses TRBV10-2 and TRBJ1-2; D unclear. CDR3 length: 13 residues. Looked up from germline, CDR1 is WSHSY and CDR2 is SAAADI. V gave up 2 bases and J gave up 8 bases, with 12 bases separating them. CDR3 coding DNA: TGCGCCAGCAGTGAGCCGGACGGAAAGGGCTACACCTTC. It translates to CASSEPDGKGYTF.

This clonotype was counted many times. The chain joins TRBV9 to TRBJ2-3; 8 bases match TRBD1. V shed 2 bases, J shed 1 base, and the junction held 6 bases outside the gene matches. Looked up from germline, CDR1 is SGDLS and CDR2 is YYNGEE. This CDR3 spans 16 amino acids. The chain's CDR3 is CASSVQGASRTDTQYF. Written as DNA, the CDR3 is TGTGCCAGCAGCGTGCAGGGGGCGAGTCGCACAGATACGCAGTATTTT. Full variable domain (remainder filled in from reference TRBV9 and TRBJ2-3): DSGVTQTPKHLITATGQRVTLRCSPRSGDLSVYWYQQSLDQGLQFLIQYYNGEERAKGNILERFSAQQFPDLHSELNLSSLELGDSALYFCASSVQGASRTDTQYFGPGTRLTVL.

The rearrangement uses TRBV7-2 and TRBJ2-5; TRBD2 matches at 8 bases. CDR1 and CDR2 from the germline V gene are SGHTA and FQGNSA. The CDR3 is 16 residues long. The V and J ends lost 5 bases and 5 bases, in that order; junction bases with no gene match: 13. The CDR3 nucleotides read TGTGCCAGCAGCCCCGGAGGCGGACTAGCATTGGAGACCCAGTACTTC. The encoded protein is CASSPGGGLALETQYF.

This clonotype was picked up many times. The chain carries TRBV11-2 and TRBJ2-7, with 9 bases that match TRBD1. The germline CDR1 and CDR2 sequences are SGHAT and FQNNGV. V was pared by 4 bases and J by 4 bases, with 5 bases of the junction left unmatched. The CDR3 has 14 residues. CDR3 DNA: TGTGCCAGCAGCTCCCGGGACAGGGTATACGAGCAGTACGTC. This encodes CASSSRDRVYEQYV.

The gene calls are TRBV4-1 and TRBJ2-3; D is perhaps TRBD2 (6 bases). V was trimmed by 4 bases and J by 2 bases, leaving 13 bases between them. Per germline, CDR1 MGHRA and CDR2 YSYEKL. This CDR3 has 15 amino acids. CDR3 sequence (DNA): TGCGCCAGCAGCCGATTTGGCGGGGCCACAGATACGCAGTATTTT. It encodes CASSRFGGATDTQYF.

The rearrangement links TRBV5-4 to TRBJ2-7; D is possibly TRBD2 (6 bases). The CDR3 spans 15 residues. From germline, CDR1 is SGHNT and CDR2 YYREEE (reference sequence). The germline V and J ends were trimmed by 9 bases and 2 bases, with 21 bases remaining between them. The CDR3 sequence: CATSDVAGSPYEQYV. The CDR3 DNA reads as TGTGCCACCTCCGACGTGGCGGGGTCCCCCTACGAGCAGTACGTC.

This clonotype appeared many times. The chain links TRBV20-1 to TRBJ2-2, with D unclear. The CDR3 runs to 16 residues. V lost 1 base and J lost 0, with 12 bases in between. Germline-derived CDR1 and CDR2 are DFQATT and SNEGSKA (reference sequence). DNA of the CDR3: TGCAGTGCTAGAGTGGGGAAGAAGGCGAACACCGGGGAGCTGTTTTTT. Residues: CSARVGKKANTGELFF.

This clonotype was detected only a few times. The rearrangement joins TRBV9 to TRBJ2-2; the match to TRBD1 covers 7 bases. The CDR3 has 17 amino acids. The trim removed 6 bases at V and 2 bases at J, leaving 13 bases unmatched. Germline lookup yields CDR1 SGDLS and CDR2 YYNGEE. The DNA of the CDR3 is TGTGCCAGCACCGGCGGTGCAGGGGGAGTAAACACCGGGGAGCTGTTTTTT. Its translation is CASTGGAGGVNTGELFF.

This clonotype occurred many times. The gene calls are TRBV29-1 and TRBJ1-1; TRBD1 is a possible D gene (5 bases). Germline V CDR1 and CDR2: SQVTM, ANQGSEA. Deletions cut 6 bases from V and 3 bases from J, with 14 bases between. This CDR3 is built from 13 residues. The CDR3 DNA sequence: TGCAGCGTCACGGGACTCAGGGACACTGAAGCTTTCTTT. Its translation: CSVTGLRDTEAFF.